This TCR beta chain was found in a study of cytomegalovirus exposure and HLA in healthy donors. Vbeta (60) and Jbeta (13) primers were used in the PCR. Clones were read by immunoSEQ multiplex PCR, and TCRdb kept only the in-frame ones, dropping some. The table has some 140,000 clones, roughly 80% seen once. Study results and caveats: Associated with HLA alleles at 0.05 false discovery rate in a later analysis were about 17,000 TCR beta sequences. In most subjects, TCR beta sequences reportedly gave accurate predictions of HLA-A and HLA-B alleles. A list of more than 150 TCR beta chains associated with cytomegalovirus was given.

On this clone: Its antigen is unknown.

This CDR3 is built from 15 residues. CDR1 and CDR2 from the germline V gene are PRHDT and FYEKMQ (reference sequence). V lost 8 bases and J 0 bases, leaving 14 bases between the germline ends. This sequence was found in a female donor in good health and CMV-seronegative. Material for sequencing was PBMCs. The chain employs TRBV13 and TRBJ1-3; D is perhaps TRBD1 (5 bases). The CDR3: CASGHYSFSGNTIYF. CDR3 sequence (DNA): TGTGCCAGCGGACATTACAGTTTCTCTGGAAACACCATATATTTT.